This record covers a single TCR beta chain. With 4 bases removed from V and 7 bases from J, the gap between germline ends came to 13 bases. Germline V gene sequence: CDR1 SGHNT, CDR2 YENEEA. This CDR3 is built from 14 residues. The repertoire was sequenced with immunoSEQ multiplex PCR; TCRdb's copy has only in-frame clones and lacks some. The sample has just under 350,000 clones; over 80% are singletons. The record originates from a study of blood T cell repertoires in COVID-19. About the research overall: Acute and convalescent COVID-19 samples came from the United States, Italy and Spain.

The sequenced sample was peripheral blood. This receptor was identified in a woman aged 45-59 years with COVID-19, enrolled during active disease. The chain links TRBV11-3 to TRBJ2-2; no definite D call. The CDR3 bases are TGTGCCAGCAGCTCAAGGTCTGAGGTCGGGGAGCTGTTTTTT. Translated: CASSSRSEVGELFF.